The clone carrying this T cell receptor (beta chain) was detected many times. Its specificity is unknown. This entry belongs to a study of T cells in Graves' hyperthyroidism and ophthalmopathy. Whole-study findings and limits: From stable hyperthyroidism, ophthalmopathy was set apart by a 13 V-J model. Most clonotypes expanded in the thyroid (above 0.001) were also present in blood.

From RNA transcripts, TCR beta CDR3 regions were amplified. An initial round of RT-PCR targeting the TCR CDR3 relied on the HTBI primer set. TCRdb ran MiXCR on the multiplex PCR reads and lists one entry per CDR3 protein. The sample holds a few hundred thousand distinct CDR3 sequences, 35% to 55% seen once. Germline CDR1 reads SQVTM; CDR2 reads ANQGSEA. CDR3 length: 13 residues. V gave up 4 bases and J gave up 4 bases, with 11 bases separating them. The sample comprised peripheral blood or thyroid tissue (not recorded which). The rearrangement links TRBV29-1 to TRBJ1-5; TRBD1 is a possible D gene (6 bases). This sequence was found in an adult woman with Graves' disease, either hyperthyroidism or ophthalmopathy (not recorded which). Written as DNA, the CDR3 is TGCAGCGTTGTAGCCGGGACAAATCAGCCCCAGCATTTT. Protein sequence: CSVVAGTNQPQHF.